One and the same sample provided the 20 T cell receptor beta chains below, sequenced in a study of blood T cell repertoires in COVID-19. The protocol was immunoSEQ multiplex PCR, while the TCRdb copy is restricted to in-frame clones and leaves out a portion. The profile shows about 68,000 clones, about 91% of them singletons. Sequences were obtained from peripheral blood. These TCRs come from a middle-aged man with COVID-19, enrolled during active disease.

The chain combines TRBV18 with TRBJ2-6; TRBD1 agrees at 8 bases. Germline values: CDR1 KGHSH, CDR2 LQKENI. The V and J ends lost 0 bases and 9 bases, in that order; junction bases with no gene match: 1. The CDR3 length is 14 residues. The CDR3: CASSPPGQDNVLTF. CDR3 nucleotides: TGTGCCAGCTCACCACCGGGACAGGACAACGTCCTGACTTTC.

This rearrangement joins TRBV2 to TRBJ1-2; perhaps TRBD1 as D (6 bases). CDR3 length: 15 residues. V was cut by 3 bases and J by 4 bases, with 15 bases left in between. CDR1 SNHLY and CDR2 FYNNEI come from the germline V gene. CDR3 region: CASSDRQGLSYGYTF. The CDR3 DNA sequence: TGTGCCAGCAGTGATCGGCAGGGGTTGTCCTATGGCTACACCTTC.

CDR3 in amino acids: CASSAPLQPQHF. Written as DNA, the CDR3 is TGTGCCAGCAGTGCTCCCCTCCAGCCCCAGCATTTT. The chain uses TRBV2 and TRBJ1-5; no reliable D call. V dropped 4 bases and J dropped 7 bases, with 8 bases sitting between them. The CDR3 loop spans 12 amino acids. Germline V CDR1 and CDR2: SNHLY, FYNNEI.

The CDR3 reads CASSLAQGLTGELFF. Here the CDR3 DNA reads TGTGCCAGCAGCTTGGCACAGGGGCTCACCGGGGAGCTGTTTTTT. V is TRBV5-4 and J is TRBJ2-2; 7 bases fit TRBD1. J gave up 4 bases and V 0 bases, and 3 bases lay outside the gene matches. The germline gives CDR1 SGHNT, CDR2 YYREEE (reference sequence). The CDR3 consists of 15 residues.

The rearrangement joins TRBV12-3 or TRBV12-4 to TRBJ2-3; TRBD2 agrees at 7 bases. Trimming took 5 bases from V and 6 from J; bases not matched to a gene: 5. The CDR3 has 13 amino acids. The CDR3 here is CASSTSSGDTQYF. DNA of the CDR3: TGTGCCAGCAGTACCTCTAGCGGTGATACGCAGTATTTT.

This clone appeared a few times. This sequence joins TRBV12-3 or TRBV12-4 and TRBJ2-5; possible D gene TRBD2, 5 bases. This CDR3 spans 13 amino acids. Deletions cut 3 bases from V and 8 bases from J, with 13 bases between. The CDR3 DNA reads TGTGCCAGCAGTTTCCGGAGGAAGGGTACCCAGTACTTC. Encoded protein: CASSFRRKGTQYF.

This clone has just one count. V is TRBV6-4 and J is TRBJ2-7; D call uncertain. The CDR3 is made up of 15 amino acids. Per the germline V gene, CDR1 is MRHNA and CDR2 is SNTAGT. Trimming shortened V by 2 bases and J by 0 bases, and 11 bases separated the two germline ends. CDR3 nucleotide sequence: TGTGCCAGCAGTGACGTGGAGTCCCTCTCCTACGAGCAGTACTTC. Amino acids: CASSDVESLSYEQYF.

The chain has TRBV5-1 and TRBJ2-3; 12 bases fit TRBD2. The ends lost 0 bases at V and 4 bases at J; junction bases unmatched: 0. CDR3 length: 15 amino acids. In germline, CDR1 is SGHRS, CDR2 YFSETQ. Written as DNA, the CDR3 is TGCGCCAGCAGCTTGGGACTAGCGGGGGCAGATACGCAGTATTTT. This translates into CASSLGLAGADTQYF. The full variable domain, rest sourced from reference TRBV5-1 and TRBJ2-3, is KAGVTQTPRYLIKTRGQQVTLSCSPISGHRSVSWYQQTPGQGLQFLFEYFSETQRNKGNFPGRFSGRQFSNSRSEMNVSTLELGDSALYLCASSLGLAGADTQYFGPGTRLTVL.

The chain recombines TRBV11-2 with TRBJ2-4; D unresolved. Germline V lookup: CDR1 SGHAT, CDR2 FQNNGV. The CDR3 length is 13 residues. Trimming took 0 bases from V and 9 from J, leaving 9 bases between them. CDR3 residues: CASSLEVAGIQYF. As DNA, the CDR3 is TGTGCCAGCAGCTTAGAGGTGGCAGGCATTCAGTACTTC.

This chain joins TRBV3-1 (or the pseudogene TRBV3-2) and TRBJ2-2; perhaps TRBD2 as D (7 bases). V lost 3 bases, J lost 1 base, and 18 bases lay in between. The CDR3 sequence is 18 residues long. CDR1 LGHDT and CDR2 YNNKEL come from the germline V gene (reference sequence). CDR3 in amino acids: CASSHRGAGTQNTGELFF. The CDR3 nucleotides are TGTGCCAGCAGCCATCGGGGGGCGGGAACGCAGAACACCGGGGAGCTGTTTTTT.

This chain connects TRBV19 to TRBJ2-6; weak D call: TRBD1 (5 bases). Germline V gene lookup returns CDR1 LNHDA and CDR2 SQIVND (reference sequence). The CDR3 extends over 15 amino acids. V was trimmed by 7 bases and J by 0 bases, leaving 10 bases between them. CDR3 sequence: CASTSDSSGANVLTF. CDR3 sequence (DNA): TGTGCCAGTACTTCCGACAGCTCTGGGGCCAACGTCCTGACTTTC.

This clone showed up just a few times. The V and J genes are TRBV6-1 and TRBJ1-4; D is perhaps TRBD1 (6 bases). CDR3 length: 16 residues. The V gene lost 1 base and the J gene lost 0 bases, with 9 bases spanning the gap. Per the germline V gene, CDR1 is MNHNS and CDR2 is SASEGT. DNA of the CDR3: TGTGCCAGCAGTGAAGTCGGACAGACAACTAATGAAAAACTGTTTTTT. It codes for CASSEVGQTTNEKLFF.

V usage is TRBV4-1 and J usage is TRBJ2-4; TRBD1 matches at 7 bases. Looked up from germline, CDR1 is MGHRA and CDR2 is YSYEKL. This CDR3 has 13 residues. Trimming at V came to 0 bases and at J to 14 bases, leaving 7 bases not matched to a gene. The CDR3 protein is CASSQDGRTGEYF. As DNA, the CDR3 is TGCGCCAGCAGCCAAGATGGCCGGACAGGCGAGTACTTC.

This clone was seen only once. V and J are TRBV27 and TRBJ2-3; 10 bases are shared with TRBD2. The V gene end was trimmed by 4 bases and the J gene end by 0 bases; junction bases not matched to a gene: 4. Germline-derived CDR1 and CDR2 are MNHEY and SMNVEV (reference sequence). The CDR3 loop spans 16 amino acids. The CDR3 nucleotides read TGTGCCAGCAGTTCGTTACTAGCGGGGAGCACAGATACGCAGTATTTT. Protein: CASSSLLAGSTDTQYF.

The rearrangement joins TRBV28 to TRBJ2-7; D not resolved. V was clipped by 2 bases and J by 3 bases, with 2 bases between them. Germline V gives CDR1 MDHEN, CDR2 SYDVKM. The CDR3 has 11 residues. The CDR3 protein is CASSLHYEQYF. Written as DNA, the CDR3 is TGTGCCAGCAGTTTACACTACGAGCAGTACTTC.

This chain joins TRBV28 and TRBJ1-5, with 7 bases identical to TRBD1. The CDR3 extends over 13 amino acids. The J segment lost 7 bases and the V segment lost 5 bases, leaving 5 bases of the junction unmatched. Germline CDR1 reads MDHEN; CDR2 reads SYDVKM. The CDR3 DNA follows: TGTGCCAGCAGTGCGACAGGGAGGCAGCCCCAGCATTTT. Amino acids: CASSATGRQPQHF.

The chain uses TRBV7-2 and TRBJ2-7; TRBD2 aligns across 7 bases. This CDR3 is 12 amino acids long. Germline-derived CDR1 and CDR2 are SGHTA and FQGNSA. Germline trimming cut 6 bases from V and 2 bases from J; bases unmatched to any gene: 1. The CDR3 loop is CASRGGAYEQYF. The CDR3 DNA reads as TGTGCCAGCAGGGGGGGGGCCTACGAGCAGTACTTC. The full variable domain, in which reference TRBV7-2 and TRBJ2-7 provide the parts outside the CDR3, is GAGVSQSPSNKVTEKGKDVELRCDPISGHTALYWYRQSLGQGLEFLIYFQGNSAPDKSGLPSDRFSAERTGGSVSTLTIQRTQQEDSAVYLCASRGGAYEQYFGPGTRLTVT.

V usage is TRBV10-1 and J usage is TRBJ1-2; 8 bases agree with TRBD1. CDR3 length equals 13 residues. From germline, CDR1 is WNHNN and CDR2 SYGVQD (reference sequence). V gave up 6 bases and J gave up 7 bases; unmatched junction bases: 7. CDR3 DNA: TGCGCCAGCAGCCAGGACAGGGATGGTGGCTACACCTTC. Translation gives CASSQDRDGGYTF.

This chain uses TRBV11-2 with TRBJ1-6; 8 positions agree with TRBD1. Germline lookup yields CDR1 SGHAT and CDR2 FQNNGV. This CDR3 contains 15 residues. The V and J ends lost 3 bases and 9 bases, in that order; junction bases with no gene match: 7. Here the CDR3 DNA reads TGTGCCAGCAGCTTCACGACAGGGGATGGTTCACCCCTCCACTTT. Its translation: CASSFTTGDGSPLHF. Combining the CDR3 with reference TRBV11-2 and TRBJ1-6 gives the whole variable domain EAGVAQSPRYKIIEKRQSVAFWCNPISGHATLYWYQQILGQGPKLLIQFQNNGVVDDSQLPKDRFSAERLKGVDSTLKIQPAKLEDSAVYLCASSFTTGDGSPLHFGNGTRLTVT.

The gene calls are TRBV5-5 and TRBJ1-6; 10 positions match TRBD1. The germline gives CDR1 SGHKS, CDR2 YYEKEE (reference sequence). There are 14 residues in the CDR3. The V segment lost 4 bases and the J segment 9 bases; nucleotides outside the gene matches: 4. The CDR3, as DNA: TGTGCCAGCAGCGGGGGACAGGGGTCTTCACCCCTCCACTTT. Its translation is CASSGGQGSSPLHF.